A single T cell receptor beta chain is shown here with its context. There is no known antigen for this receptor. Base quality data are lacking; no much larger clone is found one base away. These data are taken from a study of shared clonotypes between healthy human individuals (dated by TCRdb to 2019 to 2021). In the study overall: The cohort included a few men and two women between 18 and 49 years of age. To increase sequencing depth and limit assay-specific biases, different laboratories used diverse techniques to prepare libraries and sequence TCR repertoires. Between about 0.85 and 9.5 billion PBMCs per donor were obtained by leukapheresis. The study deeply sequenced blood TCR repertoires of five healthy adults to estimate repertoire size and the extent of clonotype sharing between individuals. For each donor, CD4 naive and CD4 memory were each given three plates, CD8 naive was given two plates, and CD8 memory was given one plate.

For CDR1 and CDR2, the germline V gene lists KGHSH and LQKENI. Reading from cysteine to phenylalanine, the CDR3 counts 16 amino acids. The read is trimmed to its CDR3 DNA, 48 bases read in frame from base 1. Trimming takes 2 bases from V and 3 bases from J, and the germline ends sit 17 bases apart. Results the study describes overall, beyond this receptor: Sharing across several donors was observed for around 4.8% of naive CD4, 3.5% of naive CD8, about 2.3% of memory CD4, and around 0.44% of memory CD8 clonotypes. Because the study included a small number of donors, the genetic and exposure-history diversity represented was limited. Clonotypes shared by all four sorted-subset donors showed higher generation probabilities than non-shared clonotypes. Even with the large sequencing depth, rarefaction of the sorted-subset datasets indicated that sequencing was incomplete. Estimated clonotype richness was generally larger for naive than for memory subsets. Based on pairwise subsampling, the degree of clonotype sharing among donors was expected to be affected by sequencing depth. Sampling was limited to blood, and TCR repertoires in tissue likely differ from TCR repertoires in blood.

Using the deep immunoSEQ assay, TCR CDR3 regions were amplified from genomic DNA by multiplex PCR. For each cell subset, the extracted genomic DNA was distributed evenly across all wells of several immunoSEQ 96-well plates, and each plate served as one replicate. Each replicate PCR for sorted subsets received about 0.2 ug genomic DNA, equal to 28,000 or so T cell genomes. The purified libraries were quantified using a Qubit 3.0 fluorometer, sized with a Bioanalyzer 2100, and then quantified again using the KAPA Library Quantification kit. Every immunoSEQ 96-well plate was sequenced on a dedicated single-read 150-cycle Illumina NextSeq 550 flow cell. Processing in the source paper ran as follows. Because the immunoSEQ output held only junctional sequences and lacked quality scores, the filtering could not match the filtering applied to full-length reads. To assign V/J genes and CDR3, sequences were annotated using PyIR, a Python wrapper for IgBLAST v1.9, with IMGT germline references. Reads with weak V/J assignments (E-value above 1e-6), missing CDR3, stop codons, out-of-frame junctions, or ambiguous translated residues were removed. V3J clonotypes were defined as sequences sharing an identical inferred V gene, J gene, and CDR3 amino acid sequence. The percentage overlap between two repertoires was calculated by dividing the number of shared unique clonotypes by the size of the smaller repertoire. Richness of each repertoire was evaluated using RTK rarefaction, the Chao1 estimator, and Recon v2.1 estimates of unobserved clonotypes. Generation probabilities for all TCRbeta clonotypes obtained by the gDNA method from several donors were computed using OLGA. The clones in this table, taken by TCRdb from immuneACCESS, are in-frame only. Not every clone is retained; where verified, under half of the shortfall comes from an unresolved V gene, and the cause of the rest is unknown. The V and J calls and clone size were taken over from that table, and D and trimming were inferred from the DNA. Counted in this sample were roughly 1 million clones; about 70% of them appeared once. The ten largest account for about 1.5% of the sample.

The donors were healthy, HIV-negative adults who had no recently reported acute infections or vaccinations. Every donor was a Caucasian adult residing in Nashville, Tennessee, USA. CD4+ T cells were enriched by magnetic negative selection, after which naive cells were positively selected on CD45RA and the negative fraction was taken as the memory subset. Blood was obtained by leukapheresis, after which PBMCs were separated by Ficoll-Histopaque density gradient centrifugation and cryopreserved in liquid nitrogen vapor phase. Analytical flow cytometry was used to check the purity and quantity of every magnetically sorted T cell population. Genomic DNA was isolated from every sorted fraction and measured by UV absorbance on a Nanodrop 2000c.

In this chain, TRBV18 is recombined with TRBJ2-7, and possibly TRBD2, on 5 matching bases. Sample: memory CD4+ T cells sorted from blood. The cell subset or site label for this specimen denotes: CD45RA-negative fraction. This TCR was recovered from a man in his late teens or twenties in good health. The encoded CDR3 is CASSPIGKGSFYEQYF. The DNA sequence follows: TGTGCCAGCTCACCAATTGGAAAAGGGAGTTTCTACGAGCAGTACTTC.